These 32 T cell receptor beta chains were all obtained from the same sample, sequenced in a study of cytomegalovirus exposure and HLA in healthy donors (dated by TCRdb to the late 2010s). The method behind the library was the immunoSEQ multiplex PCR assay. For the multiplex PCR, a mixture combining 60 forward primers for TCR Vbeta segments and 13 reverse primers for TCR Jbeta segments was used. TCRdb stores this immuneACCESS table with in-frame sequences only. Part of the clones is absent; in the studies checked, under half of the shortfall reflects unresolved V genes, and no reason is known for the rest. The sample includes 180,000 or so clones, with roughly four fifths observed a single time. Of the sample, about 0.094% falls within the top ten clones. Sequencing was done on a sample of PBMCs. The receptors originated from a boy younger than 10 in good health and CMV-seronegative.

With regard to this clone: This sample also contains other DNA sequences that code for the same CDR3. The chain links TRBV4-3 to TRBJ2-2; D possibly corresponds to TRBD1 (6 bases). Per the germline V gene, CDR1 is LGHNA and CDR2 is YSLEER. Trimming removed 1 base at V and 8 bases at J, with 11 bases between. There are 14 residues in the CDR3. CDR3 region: CASSQVVQGGELFF. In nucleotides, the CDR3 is TGCGCCAGCAGCCAAGTAGTTCAGGGGGGGGAGCTGTTTTTT.

The CDR3 reads CASSRGGLSEQFF. The DNA for the CDR3 is TGTGCCAGCAGCCGCGGGGGGCTCTCAGAGCAGTTCTTC. The chain has TRBV7-3 and TRBJ2-1; 8 bases fit TRBD2. Germline CDR1 reads SGHTA; CDR2 reads FQGTGA. The CDR3 is 13 residues long. Trimming cost V 5 bases and J 10 bases; bases outside gene matches: 7.

CDR3 DNA sequence: TGTGCCAGCAGTGTCGAAGCGGGGTCGGGGTACGAGCAGTACTTC. It encodes CASSVEAGSGYEQYF. The V call is TRBV6-1, the J call TRBJ2-7; 7 positions match TRBD2. Germline CDR1 MNHNS, CDR2 SASEGT. The CDR3 consists of 15 residues. Trimming cost V 4 bases and J 4 bases; bases outside gene matches: 10.

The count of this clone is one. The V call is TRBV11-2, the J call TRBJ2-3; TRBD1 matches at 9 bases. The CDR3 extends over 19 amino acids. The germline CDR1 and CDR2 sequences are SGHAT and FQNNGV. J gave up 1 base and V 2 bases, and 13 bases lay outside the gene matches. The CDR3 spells CASSLIASGTGLGTDTQYF. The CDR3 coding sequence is TGTGCCAGCAGCTTAATCGCTTCCGGGACAGGGCTTGGCACAGATACGCAGTATTTT.

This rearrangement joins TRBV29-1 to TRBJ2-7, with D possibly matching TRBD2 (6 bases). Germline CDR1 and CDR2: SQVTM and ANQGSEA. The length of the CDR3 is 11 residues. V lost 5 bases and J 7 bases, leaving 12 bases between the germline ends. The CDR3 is CSVLDGGEQYF. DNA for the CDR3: TGCAGCGTTTTGGACGGAGGGGAGCAGTACTTC.

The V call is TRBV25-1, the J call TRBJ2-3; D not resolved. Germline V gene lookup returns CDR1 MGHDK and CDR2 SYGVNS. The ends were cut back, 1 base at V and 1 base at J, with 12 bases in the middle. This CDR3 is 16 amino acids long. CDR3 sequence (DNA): TGTGCCAGCAGTGAATTCCGCCTCCCGGGCACAGATACGCAGTATTTT. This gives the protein CASSEFRLPGTDTQYF.

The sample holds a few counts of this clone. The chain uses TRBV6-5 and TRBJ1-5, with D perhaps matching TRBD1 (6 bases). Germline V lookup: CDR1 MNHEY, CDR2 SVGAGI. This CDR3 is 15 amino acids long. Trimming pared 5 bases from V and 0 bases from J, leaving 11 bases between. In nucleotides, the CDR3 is TGTGCCAGCAGTCCTAGGGGGAATAGCAATCAGCCCCAGCATTTT. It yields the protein CASSPRGNSNQPQHF.

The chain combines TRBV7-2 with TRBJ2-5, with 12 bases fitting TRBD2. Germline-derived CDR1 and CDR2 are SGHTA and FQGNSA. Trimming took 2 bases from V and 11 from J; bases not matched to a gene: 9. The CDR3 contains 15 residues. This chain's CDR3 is CASSLQASGGVEQYF. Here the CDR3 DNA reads TGTGCCAGCAGCTTACAGGCTAGCGGGGGGGTAGAGCAGTACTTC.

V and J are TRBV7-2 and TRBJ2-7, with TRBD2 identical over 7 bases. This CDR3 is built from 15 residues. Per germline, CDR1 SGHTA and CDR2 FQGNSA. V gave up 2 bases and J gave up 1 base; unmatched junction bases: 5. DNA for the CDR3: TGTGCCAGCAGCTTACCAGCGGGGTTATCCTACGAGCAGTACTTC. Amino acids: CASSLPAGLSYEQYF.

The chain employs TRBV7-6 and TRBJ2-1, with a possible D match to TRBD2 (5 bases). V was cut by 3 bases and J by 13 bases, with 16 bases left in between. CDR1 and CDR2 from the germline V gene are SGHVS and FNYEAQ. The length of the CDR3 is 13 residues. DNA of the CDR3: TGTGCCAGCAGCTTGCTTCAGCGGAGCGCCCAGTTCTTC. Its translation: CASSLLQRSAQFF.

Here the CDR3 reads CASGSGGSHTGELFF. CDR3 nucleotides: TGTGCCAGCGGCTCGGGGGGTTCTCACACCGGGGAGCTGTTTTTT. The rearrangement joins TRBV7-3 to TRBJ2-2; 7 positions agree with TRBD2. Germline CDR1 SGHTA, CDR2 FQGTGA. The V segment lost 8 bases and the J segment 3 bases; nucleotides outside the gene matches: 9. The CDR3 is 15 amino acids.

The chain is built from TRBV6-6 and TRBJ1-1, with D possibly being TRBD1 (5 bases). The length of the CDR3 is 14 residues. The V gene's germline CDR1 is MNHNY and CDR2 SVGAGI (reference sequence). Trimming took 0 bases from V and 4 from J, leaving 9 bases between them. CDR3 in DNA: TGTGCCAGCAGTTACTCACCGGGGGGCACTGAAGCTTTCTTT. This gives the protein CASSYSPGGTEAFF.

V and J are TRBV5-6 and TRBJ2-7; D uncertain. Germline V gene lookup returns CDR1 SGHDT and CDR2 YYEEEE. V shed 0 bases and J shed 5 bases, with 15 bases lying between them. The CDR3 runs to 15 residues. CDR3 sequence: CASSLAATVANEQYF. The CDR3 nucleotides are TGTGCCAGCAGCTTGGCCGCCACCGTAGCAAACGAGCAGTACTTC.

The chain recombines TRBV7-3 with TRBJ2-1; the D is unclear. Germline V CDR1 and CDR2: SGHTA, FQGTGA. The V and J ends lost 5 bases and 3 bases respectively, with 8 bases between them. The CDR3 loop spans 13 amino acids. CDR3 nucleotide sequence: TGTGCCAGCAGCAACGGAGTCTACAATGAGCAGTTCTTC. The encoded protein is CASSNGVYNEQFF. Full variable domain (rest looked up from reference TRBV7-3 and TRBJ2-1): GAGVSQTPSNKVTEKGKYVELRCDPISGHTALYWYRQSLGQGPEFLIYFQGTGAADDSGLPNDRFFAVRPEGSVSTLKIQRTERGDSAVYLCASSNGVYNEQFFGPGTRLTVL.

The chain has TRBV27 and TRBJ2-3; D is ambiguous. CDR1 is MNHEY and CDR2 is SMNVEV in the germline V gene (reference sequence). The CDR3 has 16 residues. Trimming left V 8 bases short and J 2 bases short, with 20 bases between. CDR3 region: CASPKNSKYATDTQYF. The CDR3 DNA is TGTGCCAGCCCGAAGAACAGCAAGTACGCCACAGATACGCAGTATTTT.

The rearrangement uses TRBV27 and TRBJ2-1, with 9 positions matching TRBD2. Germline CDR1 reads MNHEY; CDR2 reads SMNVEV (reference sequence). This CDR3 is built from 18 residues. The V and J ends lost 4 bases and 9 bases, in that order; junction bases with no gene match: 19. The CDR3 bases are TGTGCCAGCAGTTCACACCCCTACTCGGGCGGCGGGGGGGGTGAGCAGTTCTTC. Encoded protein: CASSSHPYSGGGGGEQFF.

CDR3 amino acids: CASSPRGERNTIYF. The CDR3 nucleotides are TGTGCCAGCAGCCCGCGGGGGGAAAGAAACACCATATATTTT. The V call is TRBV7-2, the J call TRBJ1-3; TRBD1 is a possible D gene (5 bases). Germline CDR1 and CDR2: SGHTA and FQGNSA. CDR3 size: 14 residues. V lost 5 bases, J lost 5 bases, and 13 bases lay in between.

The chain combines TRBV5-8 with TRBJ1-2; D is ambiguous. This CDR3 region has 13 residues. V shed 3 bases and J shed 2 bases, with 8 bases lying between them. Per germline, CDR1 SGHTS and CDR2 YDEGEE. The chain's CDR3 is CASSWGGNYGYTF. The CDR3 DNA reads TGTGCCAGCAGCTGGGGAGGGAACTATGGCTACACCTTC.

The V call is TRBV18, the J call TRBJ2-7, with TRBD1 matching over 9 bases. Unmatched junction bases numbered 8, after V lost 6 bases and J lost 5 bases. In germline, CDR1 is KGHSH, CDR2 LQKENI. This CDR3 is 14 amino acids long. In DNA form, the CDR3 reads TGTGCCAGCTCTGCAGCCGGGACAGGGAACGAGCAGTACTTC. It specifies CASSAAGTGNEQYF. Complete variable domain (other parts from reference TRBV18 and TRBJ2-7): NAGVMQNPRHLVRRRGQEARLRCSPMKGHSHVYWYRQLPEEGLKFMVYLQKENIIDESGMPKERFSAEFPKEGPSILRIQQVVRGDSAAYFCASSAAGTGNEQYFGPGTRLTVT.

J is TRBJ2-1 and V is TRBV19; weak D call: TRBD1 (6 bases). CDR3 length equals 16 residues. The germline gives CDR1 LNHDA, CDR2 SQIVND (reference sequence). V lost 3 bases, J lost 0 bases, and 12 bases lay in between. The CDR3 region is CASSIMRGSSYNEQFF. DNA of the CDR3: TGTGCCAGTAGTATCATGAGGGGGAGCTCCTACAATGAGCAGTTCTTC. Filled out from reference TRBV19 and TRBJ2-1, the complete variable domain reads DGGITQSPKYLFRKEGQNVTLSCEQNLNHDAMYWYRQDPGQGLRLIYYSQIVNDFQKGDIAEGYSVSREKKESFPLTVTSAQKNPTAFYLCASSIMRGSSYNEQFFGPGTRLTVL.

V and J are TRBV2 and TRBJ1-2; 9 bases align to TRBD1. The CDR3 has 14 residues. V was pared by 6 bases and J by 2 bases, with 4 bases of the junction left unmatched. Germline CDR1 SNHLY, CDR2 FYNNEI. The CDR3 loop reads CASRSDRGNYGYTF. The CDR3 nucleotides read TGTGCCAGCAGATCGGACAGGGGCAACTATGGCTACACCTTC. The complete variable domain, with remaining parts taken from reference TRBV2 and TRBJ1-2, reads EPEVTQTPSHQVTQMGQEVILRCVPISNHLYFYWYRQILGQKVEFLVSFYNNEISEKSEIFDDQFSVERPDGSNFTLKIRSTKLEDSAMYFCASRSDRGNYGYTFGSGTRLTVV.

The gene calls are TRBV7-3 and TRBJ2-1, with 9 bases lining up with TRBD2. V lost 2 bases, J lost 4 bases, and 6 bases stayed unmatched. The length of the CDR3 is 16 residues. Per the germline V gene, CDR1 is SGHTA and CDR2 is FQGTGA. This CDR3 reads CASSLLGLARYNEQFF. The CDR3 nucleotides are TGTGCCAGCAGCTTATTGGGACTAGCAAGATACAATGAGCAGTTCTTC.

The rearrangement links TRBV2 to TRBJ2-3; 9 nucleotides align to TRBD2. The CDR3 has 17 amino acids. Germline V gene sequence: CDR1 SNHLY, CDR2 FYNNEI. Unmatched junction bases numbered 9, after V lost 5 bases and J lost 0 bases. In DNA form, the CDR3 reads TGTGCCAGCAGTCCCCAGGAGCGGGGGGCGAGCACAGATACGCAGTATTTT. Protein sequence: CASSPQERGASTDTQYF.

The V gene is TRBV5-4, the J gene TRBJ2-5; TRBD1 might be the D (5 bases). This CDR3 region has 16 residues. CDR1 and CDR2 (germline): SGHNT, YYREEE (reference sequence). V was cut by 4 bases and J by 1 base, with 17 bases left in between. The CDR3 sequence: CASSRAYKGFQETQYF. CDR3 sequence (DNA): TGTGCCAGCAGCAGAGCCTACAAGGGGTTCCAAGAGACCCAGTACTTC.

CDR3: CASSRQDNEQFF. The CDR3 bases are TGTGCCAGTAGTAGGCAGGACAATGAGCAGTTCTTC. The J gene is TRBJ2-1, the V gene TRBV19; no definite D call. Germline lookup yields CDR1 LNHDA and CDR2 SQIVND (reference sequence). V was clipped by 4 bases and J by 5 bases, with 6 bases between them. This CDR3 contains 12 residues.

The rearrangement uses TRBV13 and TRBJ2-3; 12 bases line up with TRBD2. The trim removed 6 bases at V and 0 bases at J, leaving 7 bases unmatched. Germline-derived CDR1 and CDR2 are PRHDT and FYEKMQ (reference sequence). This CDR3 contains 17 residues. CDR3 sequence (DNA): TGTGCCAGCAGTTCCCCCCTAGCGGGGGGGAGCACAGATACGCAGTATTTT. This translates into CASSSPLAGGSTDTQYF.

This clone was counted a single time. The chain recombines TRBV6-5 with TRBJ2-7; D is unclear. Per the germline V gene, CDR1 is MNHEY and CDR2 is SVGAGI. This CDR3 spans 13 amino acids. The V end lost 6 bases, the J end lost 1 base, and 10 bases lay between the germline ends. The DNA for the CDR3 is TGTGCCAGCAGCCCCCGGGTTTCCTACGAGCAGTACTTC. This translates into CASSPRVSYEQYF.

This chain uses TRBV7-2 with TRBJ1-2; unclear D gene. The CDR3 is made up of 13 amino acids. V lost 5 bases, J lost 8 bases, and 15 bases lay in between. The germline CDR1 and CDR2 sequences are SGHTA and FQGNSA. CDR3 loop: CASSRSGGLGYTF. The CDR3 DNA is TGTGCCAGCAGCCGGAGCGGAGGGCTCGGCTACACCTTC.

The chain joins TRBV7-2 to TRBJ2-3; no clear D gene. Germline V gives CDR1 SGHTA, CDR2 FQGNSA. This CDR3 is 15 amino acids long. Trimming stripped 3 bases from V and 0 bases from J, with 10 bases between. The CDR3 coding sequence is TGTGCCAGCAGCTTGGGTACGACTAGCACAGATACGCAGTATTTT. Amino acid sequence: CASSLGTTSTDTQYF.

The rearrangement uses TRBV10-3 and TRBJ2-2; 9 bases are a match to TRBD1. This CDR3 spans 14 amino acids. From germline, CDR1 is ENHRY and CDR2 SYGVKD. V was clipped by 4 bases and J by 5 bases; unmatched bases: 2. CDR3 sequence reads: CAISGTGDTGELFF. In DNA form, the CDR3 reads TGTGCCATCAGTGGGACAGGGGATACCGGGGAGCTGTTTTTT.

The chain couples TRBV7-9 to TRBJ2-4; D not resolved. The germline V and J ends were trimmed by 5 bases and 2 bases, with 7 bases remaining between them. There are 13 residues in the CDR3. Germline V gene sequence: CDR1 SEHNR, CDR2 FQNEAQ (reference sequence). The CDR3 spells CASSRGPKNIQYF. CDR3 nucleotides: TGTGCCAGCAGCCGTGGGCCCAAAAACATTCAGTACTTC. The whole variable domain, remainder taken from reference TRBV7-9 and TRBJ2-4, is DTGVSQNPRHKITKRGQNVTFRCDPISEHNRLYWYRQTLGQGPEFLTYFQNEAQLEKSRLLSDRFSAERPKGSFSTLEIQRTEQGDSAMYLCASSRGPKNIQYFGAGTRLSVL.

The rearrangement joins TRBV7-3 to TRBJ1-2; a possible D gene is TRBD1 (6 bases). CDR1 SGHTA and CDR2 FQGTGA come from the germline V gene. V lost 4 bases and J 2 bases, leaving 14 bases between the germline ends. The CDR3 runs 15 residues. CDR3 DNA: TGTGCCAGCAGCTCATCTTCTACAGGGAACTATGGCTACACCTTC. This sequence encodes CASSSSSTGNYGYTF.